The next 2 T cell receptor beta chains were all read from a single sample in a study of OX40 agonist ivuxolimab in advanced cancers. Method: immunoSEQ multiplex PCR; TCRdb's copy keeps in-frame clones and lacks some. The sample includes about 70,000 clones, about three quarters of them seen just once. Sequenced material: CD4+ or CD8+ T cells sorted from blood, taken in a trial of the OX40 agonist ivuxolimab. The receptors here all came from an adult with an advanced solid tumor such as melanoma, head and neck, liver or kidney cancer.

The V gene is TRBV2, the J gene TRBJ2-2, with 13 bases that match TRBD2. This CDR3 is built from 14 residues. The germline CDR1 and CDR2 sequences are SNHLY and FYNNEI. J lost 8 bases, V lost 7 bases, and 4 bases had no gene match. The CDR3 reads CASTRGLAGGELFF. DNA of the CDR3: TGTGCCAGCACCAGGGGACTAGCGGGAGGGGAGCTGTTTTTT.

The chain employs TRBV7-2 and TRBJ2-7, with 9 bases matching TRBD1. Per germline, CDR1 SGHTA and CDR2 FQGNSA. The CDR3 extends over 16 amino acids. V lost 5 bases and J lost 3; bases outside the gene matches: 11. The CDR3 loop reads CASSHNRDRDDYEQYF. DNA for the CDR3: TGTGCCAGCAGCCATAACCGGGACAGGGATGACTACGAGCAGTACTTC.